Each of the 9 T cell receptor beta chains below was sequenced from the same sample in a study of T cell repertoires in ileal Crohn's disease. Libraries were prepared by immunoSEQ multiplex PCR; TCRdb keeps only in-frame clonotypes and omits some of them. The data show thousands of clones, 92% seen once. Sequenced material: ileal tissue. Receptor source: an adult with Crohn's disease.

The chain is built from TRBV5-1 and TRBJ2-7; D perhaps matches TRBD1 (5 bases). The CDR3 length is 14 residues. V was clipped by 0 bases and J by 0 bases, with 7 bases between them. Looked up from germline, CDR1 is SGHRS and CDR2 is YFSETQ. The CDR3 region has the DNA TGCGCCAGCAGCTTGGACAGGAACTCCTACGAGCAGTACTTC. This gives the protein CASSLDRNSYEQYF.

This clone was seen just once. The chain combines TRBV6-1 with TRBJ1-2, with TRBD1 matching over 8 bases. The germline CDR1 and CDR2 sequences are MNHNS and SASEGT. The CDR3 consists of 15 residues. The trim removed 6 bases at V and 2 bases at J, leaving 8 bases unmatched. The CDR3 DNA is TGTGCCAGCAGCCGAAACAGGGGGGACAACTATGGCTACACCTTC. It is translated as CASSRNRGDNYGYTF.

The V call is TRBV2, the J call TRBJ2-7, with TRBD1 matching 11 bases. Germline values: CDR1 SNHLY, CDR2 FYNNEI. The CDR3 has 14 residues. V was pared by 6 bases and J by 4 bases, with 5 bases of the junction left unmatched. The CDR3 bases are TGTGCCAGCAGCCGGACAGGGGGCAGATACGAGCAGTACTTC. It codes for CASSRTGGRYEQYF.

J is TRBJ1-1 and V is TRBV5-4; D not certain. Germline V gene lookup returns CDR1 SGHNT and CDR2 YYREEE (reference sequence). V lost 4 bases and J lost 0, with 10 bases in between. The CDR3 consists of 14 residues. The CDR3 loop reads CASSARSVNTEAFF. The DNA of the CDR3 is TGTGCCAGCAGCGCCCGGTCCGTGAACACTGAAGCTTTCTTT.

The chain has TRBV6-1 and TRBJ2-3; D is perhaps TRBD2 (7 bases). Trimming stripped 9 bases from V and 5 bases from J, with 18 bases between. This CDR3 region has 14 residues. Looked up from germline, CDR1 is MNHNS and CDR2 is SASEGT. CDR3 coding DNA: TGTGCCAGTATAGTAGGGGGGGGCGGAGATACGCAGTATTTT. It specifies CASIVGGGGDTQYF.

The rearrangement links TRBV28 to TRBJ2-1; D not certain. V was trimmed by 6 bases and J by 9 bases, leaving 15 bases between them. CDR3 length: 13 residues. Germline V CDR1 and CDR2: MDHEN, SYDVKM. The CDR3 region is CASSPPGGGEQFF. CDR3 DNA: TGTGCCAGCAGCCCTCCTGGCGGCGGTGAGCAGTTCTTC.

This chain connects TRBV6-1 to TRBJ2-4, with TRBD2 matching over 12 bases. Germline assignment: CDR1 MNHNS and CDR2 SASEGT. This CDR3 region has 18 residues. With V trimmed by 4 bases and J by 2 bases, 9 bases remained unmatched. The CDR3 DNA sequence: TGTGCCAGCAGTGCCATATATAGGACTAGCGGGACCAAAAACATTCAGTACTTC. Encoded protein: CASSAIYRTSGTKNIQYF.

This clone was picked up one time. This sequence joins TRBV5-1 and TRBJ2-7, with a weak D call TRBD1 (5 bases). V was clipped by 4 bases and J by 3 bases, with 8 bases between them. Germline-derived CDR1 and CDR2 are SGHRS and YFSETQ. The CDR3 has 12 residues. As DNA, the CDR3 is TGCGCCAGCAGCGCGCAGGGCTACGAGCAGTACTTC. Amino acid sequence: CASSAQGYEQYF. The entire variable domain, with the rest obtained from reference TRBV5-1 and TRBJ2-7, is as follows: KAGVTQTPRYLIKTRGQQVTLSCSPISGHRSVSWYQQTPGQGLQFLFEYFSETQRNKGNFPGRFSGRQFSNSRSEMNVSTLELGDSALYLCASSAQGYEQYFGPGTRLTVT.

J is TRBJ2-5 and V is TRBV6-6, with 11 bases identical to TRBD1. V trimming: 4 bases; J trimming: 5 bases; junction bases outside the gene matches: 9. Germline CDR1 and CDR2: MNHNY and SVGAGI (reference sequence). The CDR3 totals 16 residues. The DNA of the CDR3 is TGTGCCAGCAGTTCTCTCCGGACAGGGGGCGGGGAGACCCAGTACTTC. As protein: CASSSLRTGGGETQYF.